This T cell receptor beta chain was observed in a study of blood T cell repertoires in COVID-19. Overall study: The cDNA or gDNA used as material had been derived from T cells, B-cell-depleted T cells, or PBMCs.

The cohort comprised adults aged 18 to 89 years residing in 20 to 30 US areas. Assignment of participants to cohorts was predicated upon participant-reported clinical history. The CDR3 totals 18 residues. The ends were cut back, 0 bases at V and 0 bases at J, with 12 bases in the middle. Germline loops: CDR1 LGHNA, CDR2 YNFKEQ. Authors' analysis steps: Amplified reference gene primers provided the basis for estimating nucleated cell counts. The assay was immunoSEQ multiplex PCR, and TCRdb's table has in-frame clones only and misses some. Clonal size and the V and J genes are those of that table, whereas D and trimming came from the DNA. The top ten hold 1.2% of the sample, which has 250,000 to 300,000 clones, roughly nine tenths seen once.

Sample: PBMCs or T cells enriched from blood (not recorded which). The gene calls are TRBV4-2 and TRBJ2-6; perhaps TRBD1 as D (5 bases). This clonotype was obtained from a human donor in a cohort exposed to, infected with or recovered from COVID-19 (not recorded which). The donor label of this sample is uncertain. The CDR3 reads CASSQETDTSSGANVLTF. In DNA form, the CDR3 reads TGTGCCAGCAGCCAAGAGACGGACACTTCCTCTGGGGCCAACGTCCTGACTTTC.